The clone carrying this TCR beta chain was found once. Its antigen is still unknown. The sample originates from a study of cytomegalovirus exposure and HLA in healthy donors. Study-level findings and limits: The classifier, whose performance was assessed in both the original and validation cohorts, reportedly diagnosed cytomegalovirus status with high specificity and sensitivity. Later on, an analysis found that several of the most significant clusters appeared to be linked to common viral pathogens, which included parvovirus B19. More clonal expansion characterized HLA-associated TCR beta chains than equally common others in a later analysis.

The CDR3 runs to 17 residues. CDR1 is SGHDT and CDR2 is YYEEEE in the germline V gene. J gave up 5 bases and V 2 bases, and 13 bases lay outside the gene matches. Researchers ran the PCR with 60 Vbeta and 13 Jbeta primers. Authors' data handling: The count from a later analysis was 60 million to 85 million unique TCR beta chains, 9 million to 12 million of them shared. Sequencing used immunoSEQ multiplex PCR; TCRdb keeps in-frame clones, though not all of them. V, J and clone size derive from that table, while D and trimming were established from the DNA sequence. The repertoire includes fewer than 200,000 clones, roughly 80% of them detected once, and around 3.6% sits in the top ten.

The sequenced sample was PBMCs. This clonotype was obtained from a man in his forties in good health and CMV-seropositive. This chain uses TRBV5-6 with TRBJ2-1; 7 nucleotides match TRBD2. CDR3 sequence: CASSFRVGGSWNNEQFF. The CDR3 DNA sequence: TGTGCCAGCAGCTTCCGAGTTGGCGGGAGTTGGAACAATGAGCAGTTCTTC.